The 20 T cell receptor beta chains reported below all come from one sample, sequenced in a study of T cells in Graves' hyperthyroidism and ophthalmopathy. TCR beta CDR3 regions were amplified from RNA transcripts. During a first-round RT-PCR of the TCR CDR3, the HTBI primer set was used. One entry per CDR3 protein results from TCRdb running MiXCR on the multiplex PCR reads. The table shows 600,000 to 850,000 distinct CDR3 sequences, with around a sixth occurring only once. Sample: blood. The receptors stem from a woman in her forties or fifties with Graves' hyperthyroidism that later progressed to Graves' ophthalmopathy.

The CDR3 DNA follows: TGTGCCAGTAGTATAGAGAACGGAGGTATAGCCAAAAACATTCAGTACTTC. Translated: CASSIENGGIAKNIQYF. The chain employs TRBV19 and TRBJ2-4, with D perhaps TRBD2 (5 bases). CDR3 length: 17 residues. Germline V CDR1 and CDR2: LNHDA, SQIVND (reference sequence). Trimming left V 0 bases short and J 0 bases short, with 12 bases between.

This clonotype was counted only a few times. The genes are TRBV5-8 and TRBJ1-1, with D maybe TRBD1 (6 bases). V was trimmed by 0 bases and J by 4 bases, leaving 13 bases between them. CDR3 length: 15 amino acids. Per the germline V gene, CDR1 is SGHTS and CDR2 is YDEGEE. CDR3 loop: CASSLAWGGVTEAFF. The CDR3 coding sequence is TGTGCCAGCAGCTTGGCCTGGGGGGGCGTCACTGAAGCTTTCTTT. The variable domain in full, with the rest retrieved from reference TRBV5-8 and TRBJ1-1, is EAGVTQSPTHLIKTRGQQATLRCSPISGHTSVYWYQQALGLGLQFLLWYDEGEERNRGNFPPRFSGRQFPNYSSELNVNALELEDSALYLCASSLAWGGVTEAFFGQGTRLTVV.

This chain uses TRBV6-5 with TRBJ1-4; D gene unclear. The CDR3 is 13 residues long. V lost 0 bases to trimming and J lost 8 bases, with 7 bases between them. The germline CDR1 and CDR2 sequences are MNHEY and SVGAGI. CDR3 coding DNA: TGTGCCAGCAGTTACTCGACGAGGGAAAAACTGTTTTTT. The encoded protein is CASSYSTREKLFF.

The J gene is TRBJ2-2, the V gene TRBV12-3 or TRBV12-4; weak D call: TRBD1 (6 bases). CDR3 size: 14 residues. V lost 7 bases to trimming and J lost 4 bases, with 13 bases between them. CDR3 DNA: TGTGCCAGCACGCCGGGACAACCCACCGGGGAGCTGTTTTTT. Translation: CASTPGQPTGELFF.

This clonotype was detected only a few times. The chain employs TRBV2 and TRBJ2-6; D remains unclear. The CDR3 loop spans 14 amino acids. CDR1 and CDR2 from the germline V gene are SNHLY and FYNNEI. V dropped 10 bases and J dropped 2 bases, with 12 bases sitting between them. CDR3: CAIKGSTGANVLTF. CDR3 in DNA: TGTGCCATCAAAGGGTCAACTGGGGCCAACGTCCTGACTTTC.

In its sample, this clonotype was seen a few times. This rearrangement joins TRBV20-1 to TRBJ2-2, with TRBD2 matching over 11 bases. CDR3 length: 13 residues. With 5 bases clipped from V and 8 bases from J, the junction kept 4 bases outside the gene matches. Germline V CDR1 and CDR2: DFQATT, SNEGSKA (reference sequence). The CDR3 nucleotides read TGCAGTGCTCGAAGACTAGCGGGGGGGGAGCTGTTTTTT. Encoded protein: CSARRLAGGELFF.

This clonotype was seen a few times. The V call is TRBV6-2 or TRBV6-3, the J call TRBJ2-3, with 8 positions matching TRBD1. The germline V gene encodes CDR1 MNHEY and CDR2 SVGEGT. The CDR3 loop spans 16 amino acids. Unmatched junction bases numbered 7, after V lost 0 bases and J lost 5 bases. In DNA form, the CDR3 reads TGTGCCAGCAGTTACTCGACCGACAGGGGAGAAGATACGCAGTATTTT. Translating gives CASSYSTDRGEDTQYF.

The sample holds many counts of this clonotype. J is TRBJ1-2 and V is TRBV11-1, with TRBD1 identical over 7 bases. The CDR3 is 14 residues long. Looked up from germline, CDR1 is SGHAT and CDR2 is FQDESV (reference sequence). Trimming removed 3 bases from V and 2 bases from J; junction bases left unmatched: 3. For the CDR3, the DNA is TGTGCCAGCAGCTTTCCGGGACAGAACTATGGCTACACCTTC. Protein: CASSFPGQNYGYTF.

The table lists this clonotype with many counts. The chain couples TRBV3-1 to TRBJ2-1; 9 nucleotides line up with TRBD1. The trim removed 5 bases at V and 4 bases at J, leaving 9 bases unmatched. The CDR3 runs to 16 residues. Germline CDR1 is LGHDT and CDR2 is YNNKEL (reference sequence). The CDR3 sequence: CASSFTGQGLYNEQFF. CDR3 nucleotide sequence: TGTGCCAGCAGCTTTACGGGACAGGGCTTATACAATGAGCAGTTCTTC.

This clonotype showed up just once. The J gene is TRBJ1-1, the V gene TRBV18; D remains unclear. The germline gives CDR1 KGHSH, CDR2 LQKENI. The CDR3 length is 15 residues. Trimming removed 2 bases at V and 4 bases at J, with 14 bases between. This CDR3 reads CASSPVWGEGTEAFF. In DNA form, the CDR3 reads TGTGCCAGCTCACCAGTTTGGGGAGAGGGCACTGAAGCTTTCTTT.

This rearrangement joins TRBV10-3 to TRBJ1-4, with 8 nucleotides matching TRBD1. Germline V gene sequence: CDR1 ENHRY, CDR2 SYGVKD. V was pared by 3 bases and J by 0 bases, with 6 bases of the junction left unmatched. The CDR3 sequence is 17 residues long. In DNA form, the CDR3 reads TGTGCCATCAGTGACAGGGGGCTCAGAGCAACTAATGAAAAACTGTTTTTT. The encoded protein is CAISDRGLRATNEKLFF.

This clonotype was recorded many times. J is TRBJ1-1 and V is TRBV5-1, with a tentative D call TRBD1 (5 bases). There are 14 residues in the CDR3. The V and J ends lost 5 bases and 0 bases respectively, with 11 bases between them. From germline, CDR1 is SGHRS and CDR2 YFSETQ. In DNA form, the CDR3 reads TGCGCCAGCAGTCAGGGCATCTTGAACACTGAAGCTTTCTTT. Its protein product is CASSQGILNTEAFF.

Here the CDR3 DNA reads TGTGCCAGCAGTGAAAGGACCGGAAACACCATATATTTT. Protein product: CASSERTGNTIYF. The chain has TRBV25-1 and TRBJ1-3; no clear D gene. Looked up from germline, CDR1 is MGHDK and CDR2 is SYGVNS. This CDR3 comprises 13 residues. V was cut by 2 bases and J by 4 bases, with 6 bases left in between.

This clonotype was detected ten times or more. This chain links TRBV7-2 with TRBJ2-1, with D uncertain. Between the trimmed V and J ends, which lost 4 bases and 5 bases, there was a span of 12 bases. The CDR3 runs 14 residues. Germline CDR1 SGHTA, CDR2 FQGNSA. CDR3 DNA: TGTGCCAGCAGCTCCGAGATGTCAAACAATGAGCAGTTCTTC. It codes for CASSSEMSNNEQFF.

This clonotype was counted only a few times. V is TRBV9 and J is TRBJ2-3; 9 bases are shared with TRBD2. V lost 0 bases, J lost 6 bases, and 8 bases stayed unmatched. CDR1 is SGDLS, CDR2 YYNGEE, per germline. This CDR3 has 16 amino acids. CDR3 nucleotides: TGTGCCAGCAGCGTAGGGGCGGGGGGGCTGGAGGATACGCAGTATTTT. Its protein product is CASSVGAGGLEDTQYF.

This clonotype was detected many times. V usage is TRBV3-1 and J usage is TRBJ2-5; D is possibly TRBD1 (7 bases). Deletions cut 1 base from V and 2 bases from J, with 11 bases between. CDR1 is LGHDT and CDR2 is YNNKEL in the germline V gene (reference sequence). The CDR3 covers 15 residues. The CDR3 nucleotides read TGTGCCAGCAGCCAAGGCGGGACAGCACAAGAGACCCAGTACTTC. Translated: CASSQGGTAQETQYF.

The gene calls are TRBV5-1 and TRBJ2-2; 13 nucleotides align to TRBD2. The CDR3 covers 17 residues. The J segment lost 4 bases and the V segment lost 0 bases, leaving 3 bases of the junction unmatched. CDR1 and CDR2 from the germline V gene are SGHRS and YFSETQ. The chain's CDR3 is CASSLDTSGGATGELFF. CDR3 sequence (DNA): TGCGCCAGCAGCTTGGATACTAGCGGGGGGGCCACCGGGGAGCTGTTTTTT.

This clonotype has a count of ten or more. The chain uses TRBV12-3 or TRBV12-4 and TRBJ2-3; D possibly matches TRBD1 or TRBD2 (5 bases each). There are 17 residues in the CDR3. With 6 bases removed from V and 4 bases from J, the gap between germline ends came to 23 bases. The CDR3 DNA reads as TGTGCCAGCAGCACCCGCCGGTGGGGGACGGTGGCAGATACGCAGTATTTT. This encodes CASSTRRWGTVADTQYF.

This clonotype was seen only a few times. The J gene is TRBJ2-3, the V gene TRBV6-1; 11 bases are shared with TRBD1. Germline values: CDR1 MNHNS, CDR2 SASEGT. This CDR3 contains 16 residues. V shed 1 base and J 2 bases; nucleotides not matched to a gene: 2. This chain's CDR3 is CASSEGTGGFTDTQYF. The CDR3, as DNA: TGTGCCAGCAGTGAAGGGACAGGGGGCTTCACAGATACGCAGTATTTT.

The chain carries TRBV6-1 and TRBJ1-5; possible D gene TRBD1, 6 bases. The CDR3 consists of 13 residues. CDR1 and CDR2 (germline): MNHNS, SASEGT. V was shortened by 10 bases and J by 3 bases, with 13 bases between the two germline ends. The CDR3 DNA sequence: TGTGCCACCCGGGACACCTCCAATCAGCCCCAGCATTTT. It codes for CATRDTSNQPQHF.